The clone carrying this T cell receptor beta chain was detected once. Its antigen is still unknown. This specimen belongs to a study of shared clonotypes between healthy human individuals. Findings and limits, study-wide: In contrast to clonotypes shared by all four donors, non-shared clonotypes had lower generation probabilities.

TCRdb's copy holds only in-frame clones and misses some; the assay was immunoSEQ multiplex PCR. This sample carries 1.6 million or so clones, approximately 98.5% of them seen once, and the ten largest clones take 0.36%. Trimming took 6 bases from V and 0 from J; bases not matched to a gene: 7. This CDR3 is built from 16 residues. Germline V gene sequence: CDR1 SNHLY, CDR2 FYNNEI. Sequencing was done on a sample of naive CD4+ T cells sorted from blood. Subset: CD45RA+ positively selected. V and J are TRBV2 and TRBJ2-3; 9 positions match TRBD1. This TCR was recovered from a man younger than 40 in good health. CDR3 amino acids: CASSPDRGTSTDTQYF. CDR3 coding DNA: TGTGCCAGCAGCCCTGACAGGGGGACTAGCACAGATACGCAGTATTTT.